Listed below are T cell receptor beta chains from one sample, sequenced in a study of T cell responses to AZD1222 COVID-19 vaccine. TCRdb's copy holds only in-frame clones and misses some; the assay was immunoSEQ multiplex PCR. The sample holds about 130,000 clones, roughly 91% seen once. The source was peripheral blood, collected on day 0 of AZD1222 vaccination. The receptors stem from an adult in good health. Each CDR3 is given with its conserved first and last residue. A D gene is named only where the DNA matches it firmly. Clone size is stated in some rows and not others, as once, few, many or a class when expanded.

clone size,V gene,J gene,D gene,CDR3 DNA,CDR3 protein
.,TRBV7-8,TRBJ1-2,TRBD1,TGTGCCAGCAGCCAGGGGGGGGACACGAACTATGGCTACACCTTC,CASSQGGDTNYGYTF
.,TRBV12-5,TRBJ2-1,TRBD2,TGTGCTAGTGGTTTGGTAGGGTCCCGGACTAGTACGAGCTCCTACAATGAGCAGTTCTTC,CASGLVGSRTSTSSYNEQFF
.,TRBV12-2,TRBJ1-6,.,TGTGCAAGTCGCCGAAACCCCCGCAAGGCGGGCTATAATTCACCCCTCCACTTT,CASRRNPRKAGYNSPLHF
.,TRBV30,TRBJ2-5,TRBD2,TGTGCCTGGAGTTATAGAGCGGGGGGTTTTGAGACCCAGTACTTC,CAWSYRAGGFETQYF
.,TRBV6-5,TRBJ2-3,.,TGTGCCAGCTCCCTTCGCCCCACAGATACGCAGTATTTT,CASSLRPTDTQYF
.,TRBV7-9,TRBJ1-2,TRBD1,TGTGCCAGCAGCCCCGACAGGGGACTAGAGAATGGCTACACCTTC,CASSPDRGLENGYTF
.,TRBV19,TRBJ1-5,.,TGTGCCAGTAGTCCCACAAGACAGGCGAATCGGCAGCCCCAGCATTTT,CASSPTRQANRQPQHF
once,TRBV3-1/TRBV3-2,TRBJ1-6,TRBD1,TGTGCCAGCAGCCCTCAGGGGGCTGGGTCCTATAATTCACCCCTCCACTTT,CASSPQGAGSYNSPLHF
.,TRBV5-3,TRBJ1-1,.,TGTGCCAGAAGCTTGGTTACGGGTTTACGGAACACTGAAGCTTTCTTT,CARSLVTGLRNTEAFF
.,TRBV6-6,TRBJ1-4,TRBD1,TGTGCCAGCAGTCTTATATACCGGACAGGGGGAACTAATGAAAAACTGTTTTTT,CASSLIYRTGGTNEKLFF
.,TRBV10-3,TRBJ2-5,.,TGTGCCATCCGCCCGAGAGACGGGAAAACCCAGTACTTC,CAIRPRDGKTQYF
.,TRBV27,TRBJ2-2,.,TGTGCCAGCAGCCACTTTTACTCGAGCACGAACACCGGGGAGCTGTTTTTT,CASSHFYSSTNTGELFF
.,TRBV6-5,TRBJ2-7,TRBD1,TGTGCCAGCAGGGGGACAGCTGCCTACGAGCAGTACTTC,CASRGTAAYEQYF
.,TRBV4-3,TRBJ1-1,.,TGCGCCAGCAGCCAAGTTGCCTACAGGGACCGGCCTGAAGCTTTCTTT,CASSQVAYRDRPEAFF
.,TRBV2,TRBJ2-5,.,TGTGCCAGCAGGATAGTGGAGGGCGAGACCCAGTACTTC,CASRIVEGETQYF
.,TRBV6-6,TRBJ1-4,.,TGTGCCAGCGGCTACGGCCCAACTAATGAAAAACTGTTTTTT,CASGYGPTNEKLFF
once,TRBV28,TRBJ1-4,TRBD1,TGTGCCAGCAGTTTTTCCTTCAGACAGGGGGTAAGGAGGGAAAAACTGTTTTTT,CASSFSFRQGVRREKLFF